This T cell receptor beta chain comes out of a study of T cell responses to AZD1222 COVID-19 vaccine. Regarding the study as a whole: Donors were chiefly white British, with a greater number of females, and clonal diversity was perhaps underestimated. Spike-specific TCR breadth rose after two AZD1222 doses, and depth rose as well. Among those given AZD1222, only 5 to 7 were seropositive at baseline.

Germline lookup yields CDR1 LNHDA and CDR2 SQIVND (reference sequence). The CDR3 runs to 15 residues. J gave up 6 bases and V 5 bases, and 12 bases lay outside the gene matches. TCRdb's copy holds only in-frame clones and misses some; the assay was immunoSEQ multiplex PCR. The sample includes about 140,000 clones, approximately 89% of them seen just once. As concerns this clone: What it binds is not known.

V gene TRBV19 combines with J gene TRBJ2-7; 8 nucleotides line up with TRBD1. Sequenced here: peripheral blood, sampled on day 0 of AZD1222 vaccination. The source is an adult in good health. This CDR3 reads CASSGPRTGSSEQYF. CDR3 DNA: TGTGCCAGTAGTGGGCCCCGGACAGGGTCGTCCGAGCAGTACTTC.